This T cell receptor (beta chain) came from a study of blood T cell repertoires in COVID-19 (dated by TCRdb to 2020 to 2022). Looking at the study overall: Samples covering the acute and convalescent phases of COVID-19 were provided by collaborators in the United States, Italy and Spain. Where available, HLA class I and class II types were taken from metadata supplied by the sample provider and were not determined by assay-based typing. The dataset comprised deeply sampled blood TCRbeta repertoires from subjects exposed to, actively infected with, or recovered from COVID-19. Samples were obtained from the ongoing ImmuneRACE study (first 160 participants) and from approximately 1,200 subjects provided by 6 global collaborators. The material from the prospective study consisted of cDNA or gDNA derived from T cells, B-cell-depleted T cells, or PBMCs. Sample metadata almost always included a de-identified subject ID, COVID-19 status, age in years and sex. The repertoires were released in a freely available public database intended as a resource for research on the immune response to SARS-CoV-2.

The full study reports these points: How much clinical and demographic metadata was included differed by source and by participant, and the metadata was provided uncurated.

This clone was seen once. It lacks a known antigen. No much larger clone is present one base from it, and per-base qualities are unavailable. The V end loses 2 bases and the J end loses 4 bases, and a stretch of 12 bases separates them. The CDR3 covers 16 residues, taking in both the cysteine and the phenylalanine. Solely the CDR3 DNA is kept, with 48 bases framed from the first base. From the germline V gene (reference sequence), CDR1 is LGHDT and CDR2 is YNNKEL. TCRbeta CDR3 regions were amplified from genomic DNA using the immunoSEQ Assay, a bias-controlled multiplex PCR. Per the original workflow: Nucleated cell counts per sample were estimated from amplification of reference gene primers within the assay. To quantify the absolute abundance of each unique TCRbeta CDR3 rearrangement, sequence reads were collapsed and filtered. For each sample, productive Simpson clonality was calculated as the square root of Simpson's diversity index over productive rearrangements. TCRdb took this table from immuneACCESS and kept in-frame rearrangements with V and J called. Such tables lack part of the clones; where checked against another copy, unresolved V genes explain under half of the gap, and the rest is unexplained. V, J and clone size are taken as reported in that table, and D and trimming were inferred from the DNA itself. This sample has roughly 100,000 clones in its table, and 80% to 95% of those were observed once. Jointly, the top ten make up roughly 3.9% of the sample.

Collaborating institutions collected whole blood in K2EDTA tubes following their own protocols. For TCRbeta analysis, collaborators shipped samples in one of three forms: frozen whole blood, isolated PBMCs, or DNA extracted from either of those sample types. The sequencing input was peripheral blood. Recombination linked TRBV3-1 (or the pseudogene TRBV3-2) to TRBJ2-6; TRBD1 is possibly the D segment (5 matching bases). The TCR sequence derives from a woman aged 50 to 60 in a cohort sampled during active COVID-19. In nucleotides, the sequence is TGTGCCAGCAGCCAAAGAGGACATTCCGGGGCCAACGTCCTGACTTTC. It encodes CASSQRGHSGANVLTF.